This T cell receptor (beta chain) was captured by sequencing in a study of CD8 T cells in ankylosing spondylitis. TCRdb reprocessed the 5' RACE reads with MiXCR, giving one entry per CDR3 protein. The sample holds about 540,000 distinct CDR3 sequences; roughly 13% are singletons and the top ten take nearly 7%. Study-level results: With a CD8+ phenotype, disease-linked clones were relatively rare in peripheral blood. In ankylosing spondylitis blood, a motif of roughly 8 highly homologous TCR beta variants appeared characteristic. Reportedly, significant enrichment of disease-linked clones occurred in matched ankylosing spondylitis synovial fluid.

This clonotype was seen a handful of times. Its antigen remains unidentified. Germline CDR1 is SQVTM and CDR2 is ANQGSEA. The CDR3 extends over 13 amino acids. Trimming removed 1 base from V and 4 bases from J, with 8 bases in between. The TCR sequence derives from a male donor with ankylosing spondylitis. The chain has TRBV29-1 and TRBJ1-3, with D unclear. The sequenced material came from blood, either unsorted or a sorted T cell fraction (not recorded which). The CDR3 reads CSVEAIRGNTIYF. For the CDR3, the DNA is TGCAGCGTTGAAGCCATCCGCGGAAACACCATATATTTT.